These T cell receptor beta chains were read from a single sample in a study. TCRdb itself ran the RT-PCR reads through MiXCR, one entry per CDR3 protein. The sample lists hundreds of thousands of distinct CDR3 sequences; 12% to 15% were seen once. Sequencing was carried out using memory CD4+ T cells from blood. Receptors were obtained from a female donor in good health, serving as a healthy control. Both conserved end residues are part of each CDR3. Each record gives: V gene, D gene, clone size, J gene, CDR3 DNA, CDR3 protein. D genes are given only for firm matches. Clone size is shown for a subset of rows, as once, few, many or a class of expanded clone.

>TRBV18|-|few|TRBJ2-5
TGTGCCAGCTCACCTAGGCTTCTACGGTCGGGAGAGACCCAGTACTTC
CASSPRLLRSGETQYF
>TRBV10-3|-|few|TRBJ1-5
TGTGCCATCAGTGAGGCGGGAGTCCATCAGCCCCAGCATTTT
CAISEAGVHQPQHF
>TRBV20-1|-|many|TRBJ2-7
TGCAGTGCTCCCCCCGGCAGGAGCTCCTACGAGCAGTACTTC
CSAPPGRSSYEQYF
>TRBV5-1|TRBD2|few|TRBJ2-1
TGCGCCAGCACGGGGACTAGCGGGATAGGAGGGGGGGGATCGCAGTTCTTC
CASTGTSGIGGGGSQFF
>TRBV10-3|-|-|TRBJ1-3
TGTGCCATCAGGGAGGATATCTCTGGAAACACCATATATTTT
CAIREDISGNTIYF
>TRBV27|-|few|TRBJ1-1
TGTGCCAGCATCCCACAAAAGGGGGGAGAAGCTTTCTTT
CASIPQKGGEAFF
>TRBV28|-|-|TRBJ1-1
TGTGCCAGCAAGGGTGGCGCGGGGGGCAGCACTGAAGCTTTCTTT
CASKGGAGGSTEAFF
>TRBV5-1|TRBD2|-|TRBJ2-5
TGCGCCAGCAGCTCGGGGCCCAGCGGGGCTCAAGAGACCCAGTACTTC
CASSSGPSGAQETQYF
>TRBV11-3|-|few|TRBJ2-7
TGTGCCAGCAGCCCCTTGGGCGGCGGTGACTACGAGCAGTACTTC
CASSPLGGGDYEQYF
>TRBV3-1|-|-|TRBJ2-7
TGTGCCAGCACCCCCACAGGGCTCTACGAGCAGTACTTC
CASTPTGLYEQYF
>TRBV19|TRBD2|-|TRBJ2-7
TGTGCCAGTAGTAGACCCCGGACTAGCGGGACCCCCGCGAACTACGAGCAGTACTTC
CASSRPRTSGTPANYEQYF
>TRBV6-4|-|many|TRBJ2-2
TGTGCCAGCAGCCCCCTCGGGGCTGACGGGGAGCTGTTTTTT
CASSPLGADGELFF
>TRBV7-9|TRBD2|many|TRBJ2-3
TGTGCCAGCAGCCCCAGCGGGAGGGCTGCAGATACGCAGTATTTT
CASSPSGRAADTQYF
>TRBV10-3|-|few|TRBJ2-1
TGTGCCATCAGTTCCGGCCGTTACAATGAGCAGTTCTTC
CAISSGRYNEQFF